The rows below give T cell receptor beta chains drawn from one sample of a study of T cell repertoires in cytomegalovirus infection. TCRdb re-derived calls from the reads in MiXCR, one entry per CDR3 protein. The sample carries more than 650,000 distinct CDR3 sequences, roughly 36% recorded once. The sample taken for sequencing was PBMCs. The receptor set was obtained from a human donor in good health (CMV status not recorded). Some clones in this sample may be carry-over from other donors' samples. The CDR3 runs from the conserved cysteine through the conserved F or W. Each record gives: CDR3 protein, CDR3 DNA, V gene, J gene, clone size, D gene, CDR3 length. A D gene is named only where the DNA matches it firmly. Not every row has a clone size; where given, it reads once, few, many or a size class.

cdr3_aa: CASSYYRTSEEQFF; cdr3_nt: TGTGCCAGCAGTTACTATCGGACTAGCGAAGAGCAGTTCTTC; v_call: TRBV6-6; j_call: TRBJ2-1; clone_size: -; d_call: TRBD2; cdr3_length: 14
cdr3_aa: CASSLFNGAYNEQFF; cdr3_nt: TGTGCCAGCAGCTTATTCAATGGCGCCTACAATGAGCAGTTCTTC; v_call: TRBV7-8; j_call: TRBJ2-1; clone_size: -; d_call: -; cdr3_length: 15
cdr3_aa: CASSIGPLGGSGYTF; cdr3_nt: TGTGCCAGCAGCATCGGCCCCCTCGGGGGCTCTGGCTACACCTTC; v_call: TRBV28; j_call: TRBJ1-2; clone_size: -; d_call: -; cdr3_length: 15
cdr3_aa: CASSFGTANTGELFF; cdr3_nt: TGTGCCAGCAGCTTCGGGACAGCGAACACCGGGGAGCTGTTTTTT; v_call: TRBV7-3; j_call: TRBJ2-2; clone_size: many; d_call: TRBD1; cdr3_length: 15
cdr3_aa: CASSSPGLDDNEQFF; cdr3_nt: TGTGCCAGCAGCTCTCCGGGACTAGATGACAATGAGCAGTTCTTC; v_call: TRBV3-1; j_call: TRBJ2-1; clone_size: -; d_call: TRBD2; cdr3_length: 15
cdr3_aa: CATSDFGETQYF; cdr3_nt: TGTGCCACCAGTGATTTCGGCGAGACCCAGTACTTC; v_call: TRBV24-1; j_call: TRBJ2-5; clone_size: -; d_call: -; cdr3_length: 12
cdr3_aa: CASSPSGWQGAREQYF; cdr3_nt: TGTGCCAGCAGTCCTTCCGGGTGGCAGGGGGCGCGTGAGCAGTACTTC; v_call: TRBV6-6; j_call: TRBJ2-7; clone_size: -; d_call: TRBD1; cdr3_length: 16
cdr3_aa: CASSPIDSSYGYTF; cdr3_nt: TGTGCCAGCAGTCCGATTGACAGCAGCTATGGCTACACCTTC; v_call: TRBV6-6; j_call: TRBJ1-2; clone_size: -; d_call: -; cdr3_length: 14
cdr3_aa: CASSQDRGHEQFF; cdr3_nt: TGTGCCAGCAGCCAAGATCGAGGGCATGAGCAGTTCTTC; v_call: TRBV4-2; j_call: TRBJ2-1; clone_size: few; d_call: -; cdr3_length: 13
cdr3_aa: CASSLGGQNHRTTEAFF; cdr3_nt: TGTGCCAGCAGTTTAGGGGGACAGAATCATCGGACCACTGAAGCTTTCTTT; v_call: TRBV28; j_call: TRBJ1-1; clone_size: -; d_call: TRBD1; cdr3_length: 17
cdr3_aa: CASSEEGGLNEKLFF; cdr3_nt: TGTGCCAGCAGCGAGGAGGGGGGGTTAAATGAAAAACTGTTTTTT; v_call: TRBV2; j_call: TRBJ1-4; clone_size: few; d_call: -; cdr3_length: 15
cdr3_aa: CASSVSARLNTEAFF; cdr3_nt: TGTGCCAGCAGTGTTTCTGCACGACTGAACACTGAAGCTTTCTTT; v_call: TRBV6-8; j_call: TRBJ1-1; clone_size: -; d_call: -; cdr3_length: 15
cdr3_aa: CASSPLWENSEAFF; cdr3_nt: TGTGCCAGCAGTCCCCTATGGGAGAATAGTGAAGCTTTCTTT; v_call: TRBV28; j_call: TRBJ1-1; clone_size: -; d_call: -; cdr3_length: 14
cdr3_aa: CSATGESRRTEAFF; cdr3_nt: TGCAGTGCTACGGGAGAAAGTAGGCGGACTGAAGCTTTCTTT; v_call: TRBV20-1; j_call: TRBJ1-1; clone_size: -; d_call: -; cdr3_length: 14
cdr3_aa: CASSISVGFSYNEQFF; cdr3_nt: TGTGCCAGCAGTATTAGCGTGGGTTTCTCCTACAATGAGCAGTTCTTC; v_call: TRBV12-3/TRBV12-4; j_call: TRBJ2-1; clone_size: few; d_call: -; cdr3_length: 16
cdr3_aa: CSAMTGRGGNQPQHF; cdr3_nt: TGCAGTGCCATGACGGGGCGGGGGGGCAATCAGCCCCAGCATTTT; v_call: TRBV20-1; j_call: TRBJ1-5; clone_size: -; d_call: -; cdr3_length: 15
cdr3_aa: CASSTPGLAATYEQYF; cdr3_nt: TGTGCCAGTAGTACCCCGGGACTAGCAGCGACCTACGAGCAGTACTTC; v_call: TRBV19; j_call: TRBJ2-7; clone_size: -; d_call: TRBD2; cdr3_length: 16
cdr3_aa: CASSYDEGLGYEQYF; cdr3_nt: TGTGCCAGCAGTTACGACGAAGGGCTGGGCTACGAGCAGTACTTC; v_call: TRBV6-6; j_call: TRBJ2-7; clone_size: many; d_call: -; cdr3_length: 15
cdr3_aa: CASSQGPSTEAFF; cdr3_nt: TGCGCCAGCAGCCAAGGGCCCTCCACTGAAGCTTTCTTT; v_call: TRBV4-1; j_call: TRBJ1-1; clone_size: few; d_call: -; cdr3_length: 13
cdr3_aa: CASSFTRWTEAFF; cdr3_nt: TGTGCCAGCAGTTTTACGAGGTGGACTGAAGCTTTCTTT; v_call: TRBV27; j_call: TRBJ1-1; clone_size: -; d_call: -; cdr3_length: 13
cdr3_aa: CSARDEKRGSYEQYF; cdr3_nt: TGCAGTGCTAGAGATGAAAAGCGGGGCTCCTACGAGCAGTACTTC; v_call: TRBV20-1; j_call: TRBJ2-7; clone_size: many; d_call: TRBD2; cdr3_length: 15
cdr3_aa: CASQAGGRGTDTQYF; cdr3_nt: TGTGCCAGCCAAGCGGGGGGCCGAGGCACAGATACGCAGTATTTT; v_call: TRBV11-2; j_call: TRBJ2-3; clone_size: few; d_call: TRBD2; cdr3_length: 15
cdr3_aa: CASSQEWALAGSTDTQYF; cdr3_nt: TGTGCCAGCAGCCAAGAGTGGGCCTTAGCGGGAAGCACAGATACGCAGTATTTT; v_call: TRBV4-2; j_call: TRBJ2-3; clone_size: -; d_call: TRBD2; cdr3_length: 18
cdr3_aa: CASRGAGESSGNTIYF; cdr3_nt: TGTGCCAGCAGGGGAGCGGGCGAGAGCTCTGGAAACACCATATATTTT; v_call: TRBV7-2; j_call: TRBJ1-3; clone_size: few; d_call: -; cdr3_length: 16
cdr3_aa: CASTDRTGDEQYF; cdr3_nt: TGTGCCAGCACCGACCGGACAGGTGACGAGCAGTACTTC; v_call: TRBV6-1; j_call: TRBJ2-7; clone_size: -; d_call: TRBD1; cdr3_length: 13
cdr3_aa: CASSSFSDASYGYTF; cdr3_nt: TGTGCCAGCAGTTCCTTCTCGGACGCCTCCTATGGCTACACCTTC; v_call: TRBV27; j_call: TRBJ1-2; clone_size: -; d_call: -; cdr3_length: 15
cdr3_aa: CASSDIFTSGSNEQFF; cdr3_nt: TGTGCCAGCAGTGACATCTTTACTAGCGGGAGTAATGAGCAGTTCTTC; v_call: TRBV2; j_call: TRBJ2-1; clone_size: -; d_call: TRBD2; cdr3_length: 16
cdr3_aa: CASSSFRGLTGELFF; cdr3_nt: TGTGCCAGCAGTTCGTTCAGGGGGCTCACCGGGGAGCTGTTTTTT; v_call: TRBV27; j_call: TRBJ2-2; clone_size: few; d_call: TRBD1; cdr3_length: 15
cdr3_aa: CASSETGLNEKLFF; cdr3_nt: TGTGCCAGCAGCGAAACGGGACTCAATGAAAAACTGTTTTTT; v_call: TRBV7-6; j_call: TRBJ1-4; clone_size: -; d_call: -; cdr3_length: 14
cdr3_aa: CASSYSDNQPQHF; cdr3_nt: TGTGCCAGCAGTTACTCAGACAATCAGCCCCAGCATTTT; v_call: TRBV6-6; j_call: TRBJ1-5; clone_size: many; d_call: -; cdr3_length: 13
cdr3_aa: CASSQDSVAGGYNEQFF; cdr3_nt: TGCGCCAGCAGCCAAGATTCGGTAGCGGGGGGCTATAATGAGCAGTTCTTC; v_call: TRBV4-1; j_call: TRBJ2-1; clone_size: few; d_call: TRBD2; cdr3_length: 17
cdr3_aa: CSVKTGATTEAFF; cdr3_nt: TGCAGCGTCAAAACAGGGGCGACCACTGAAGCTTTCTTT; v_call: TRBV29-1; j_call: TRBJ1-1; clone_size: -; d_call: TRBD1; cdr3_length: 13
cdr3_aa: CASSLIPGRLNTEAFF; cdr3_nt: TGTGCCAGCAGTTTGATCCCGGGACGGCTGAACACTGAAGCTTTCTTT; v_call: TRBV12-3/TRBV12-4; j_call: TRBJ1-1; clone_size: -; d_call: -; cdr3_length: 16
cdr3_aa: CASPQGASTDTQYF; cdr3_nt: TGTGCCAGCCCCCAGGGGGCTAGCACAGATACGCAGTATTTT; v_call: TRBV6-6; j_call: TRBJ2-3; clone_size: -; d_call: TRBD1; cdr3_length: 14
cdr3_aa: CASINGASGREQFF; cdr3_nt: TGTGCCAGCATCAACGGGGCTAGCGGGAGGGAGCAGTTCTTC; v_call: TRBV28; j_call: TRBJ2-1; clone_size: -; d_call: TRBD2; cdr3_length: 14